These T cell receptor beta chains were read from a single sample in a study of shared clonotypes between healthy human individuals. Only in-frame clones appear in the TCRdb table, and some are missing; sequencing was by immunoSEQ multiplex PCR. The repertoire holds roughly 1.4 million clones, just under 99% seen once, with around 0.33% in the top ten. Specimen: naive CD4+ T cells sorted from blood. The origin of the receptors is a man aged 30-40 years in good health. CDR3s leave out the opening cysteine and the closing phenylalanine or tryptophan.

J gene | V gene | CDR3 length | CDR3 protein
TRBJ2-1 | TRBV29-1 | 13 | SVGGLAGGPHEQF
TRBJ2-7 | TRBV5-1 | 13 | ASSLAAAVTYEQY
TRBJ2-1 | TRBV2 | 14 | ASSEGGYGFYNEQF
TRBJ1-3 | TRBV6-1 | 13 | ASSEAGTEGNTIY
TRBJ2-7 | TRBV2 | 11 | ASRFTSEYEQY
TRBJ2-5 | TRBV5-4 | 12 | ASSLTQGRETQY
TRBJ2-1 | TRBV4-2 | 14 | ASSQRTSGRGNEQF
TRBJ1-2 | TRBV19 | 10 | ASSIRRDGYT
TRBJ2-2 | TRBV29-1 | 12 | SARVDRMAGELF
TRBJ2-7 | TRBV5-1 | 10 | ASSLPSGEQY
TRBJ2-2 | TRBV4-2 | 16 | ASSQDWGRASGTGELF
TRBJ2-7 | TRBV29-1 | 11 | SGLGDRDYEQY
TRBJ2-3 | TRBV18 | 13 | ASSPPAGSKDTQY
TRBJ2-3 | TRBV5-1 | 11 | ASDTGGADTQY
TRBJ2-2 | TRBV7-9 | 10 | ASSSDTGELF
TRBJ2-1 | TRBV9 | 13 | ASSVDTSGYNEQF
TRBJ2-7 | TRBV6-5 | 13 | ACAPSAISSYEQY
TRBJ1-1 | TRBV6-1 | 13 | ASSVLDRGPTEAF
TRBJ1-5 | TRBV11-2 | 13 | ASSLGRVGNQPQH
TRBJ1-4 | TRBV7-9 | 11 | ASKRSRDEKLF
TRBJ1-1 | TRBV7-9 | 12 | ASSLTGYGTEAF
TRBJ2-1 | TRBV25-1 | 13 | ASSSFDRVGNEQF
TRBJ2-7 | TRBV6-1 | 11 | ASTGDRAYEQY
TRBJ1-5 | TRBV4-1 | 13 | ASSLVTGGVQPQH
TRBJ1-1 | TRBV6-5 | 12 | ASSLRQGNTEAF
TRBJ2-7 | TRBV27 | 10 | ASSLRDYEQY
TRBJ1-2 | TRBV4-1 | 13 | ASSQVLGQNYGYT
TRBJ2-7 | TRBV19 | 13 | ASSTAGTVTYEQY
TRBJ2-1 | TRBV6-5 | 11 | ASLALGVDEQF
TRBJ2-7 | TRBV10-3 | 13 | AARGTHSSTYEQY
TRBJ1-2 | TRBV29-1 | 12 | SVAGQGAGYGYT
TRBJ1-1 | TRBV4-2 | 12 | ASSLEQGDTEAF
TRBJ2-5 | TRBV7-6 | 9 | ALWGGETQY
TRBJ2-7 | TRBV6-5 | 13 | ASSYGGLSSYEQY
TRBJ1-5 | TRBV29-1 | 11 | SAGGSVGQPQH
TRBJ1-2 | TRBV28 | 13 | ASMLASMGEFGYT
TRBJ2-5 | TRBV19 | 13 | ASQEEPGTPRTQY
TRBJ2-2 | TRBV5-6 | 13 | ASTLISANTGELF
TRBJ2-1 | TRBV28 | 16 | ASSFWTPAGLSYNEQF
TRBJ1-2 | TRBV5-1 | 13 | ATRTGGGHDYGYT
TRBJ2-2 | TRBV19 | 11 | ASSIIHTGELF
TRBJ2-2 | TRBV5-1 | 13 | ASSRRGLDTGELF
TRBJ2-1 | TRBV18 | 14 | ASPSRGTSARHEQF
TRBJ1-4 | TRBV6-5 | 12 | ASSYSQGAEKLF
TRBJ1-3 | TRBV7-9 | 14 | ASSPGQGFSGNTIY
TRBJ2-5 | TRBV18 | 11 | ASSPPALGVQY
TRBJ2-5 | TRBV28 | 13 | ASSHGLAGEETQY
TRBJ2-3 | TRBV19 | 13 | ASNPGTRGADTQY
TRBJ2-7 | TRBV7-3 | 7 | ASSSQQY
TRBJ2-7 | TRBV18 | 13 | ASSPPRTGAYEQY
TRBJ1-4 | TRBV27 | 14 | ASSFGGGATNEKLF
TRBJ2-3 | TRBV9 | 11 | ASSVALVDTQY
TRBJ1-1 | TRBV30 | 11 | AWSMRQGSEAF
TRBJ2-7 | TRBV18 | 13 | ASSPSPHTLYEQY